This entry is about one TCR beta chain. Antigen unknown. The CDR3 loop spans 17 amino acids. V lost 1 base and J lost 4, with 18 bases in between. CDR1 is SGHNT, CDR2 YENEEA, per germline. The data derive from a study of cytomegalovirus exposure and HLA in healthy donors. General study findings and limits: Several of the most significant clusters were apparently associated with common viral pathogens in a later analysis. The productive fraction for most TCR beta V segments was about 87% or about 30% in an earlier analysis.

It was with 60 Vbeta and 13 Jbeta primers that the PCR ran. Sequencing used immunoSEQ multiplex PCR; TCRdb keeps in-frame clones, though not all of them. Counted here are under 150,000 clones, 65% to 90% occurring once; the ten biggest clones make up less than 3%. The V call is TRBV11-3, the J call TRBJ2-3, with D maybe TRBD1 (6 bases). The sequenced material came from PBMCs. This receptor was taken from a man aged 45-60 years in good health and CMV-seronegative. The DNA of the CDR3 is TGTGCCAGCAGCTTAGGTGGGGAACAGGGACGGTCAGATACGCAGTATTTT. Protein product: CASSLGGEQGRSDTQYF.